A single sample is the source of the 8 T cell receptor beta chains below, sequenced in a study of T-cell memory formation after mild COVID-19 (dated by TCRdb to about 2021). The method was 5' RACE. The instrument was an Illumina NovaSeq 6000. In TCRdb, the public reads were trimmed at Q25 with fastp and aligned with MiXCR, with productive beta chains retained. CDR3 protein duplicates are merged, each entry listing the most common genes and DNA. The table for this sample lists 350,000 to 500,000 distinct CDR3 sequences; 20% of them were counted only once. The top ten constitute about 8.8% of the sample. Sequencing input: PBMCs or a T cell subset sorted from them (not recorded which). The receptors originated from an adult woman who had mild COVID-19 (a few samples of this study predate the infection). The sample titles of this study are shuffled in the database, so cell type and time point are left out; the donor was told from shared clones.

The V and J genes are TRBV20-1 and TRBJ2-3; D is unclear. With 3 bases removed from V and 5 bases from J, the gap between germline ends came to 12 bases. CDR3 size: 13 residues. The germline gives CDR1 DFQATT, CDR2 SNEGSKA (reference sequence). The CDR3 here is CSARNTALDTQYF. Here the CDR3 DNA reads TGCAGTGCTAGGAACACAGCCTTAGATACGCAGTATTTT.

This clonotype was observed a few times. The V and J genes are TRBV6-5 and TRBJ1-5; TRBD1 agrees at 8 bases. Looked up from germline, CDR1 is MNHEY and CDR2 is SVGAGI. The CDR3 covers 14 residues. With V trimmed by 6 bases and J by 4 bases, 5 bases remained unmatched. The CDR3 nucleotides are TGTGCCAGCAGGCCTGACAGGGGTAATCAGCCCCAGCATTTT. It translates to CASRPDRGNQPQHF.

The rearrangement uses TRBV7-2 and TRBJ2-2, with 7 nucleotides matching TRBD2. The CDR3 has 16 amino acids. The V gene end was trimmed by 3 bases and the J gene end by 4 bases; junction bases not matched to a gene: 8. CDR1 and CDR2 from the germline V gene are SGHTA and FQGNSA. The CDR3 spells CASSFGGGPSTGELFF. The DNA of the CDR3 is TGTGCCAGCAGCTTTGGGGGAGGGCCGAGCACCGGGGAGCTGTTTTTT.

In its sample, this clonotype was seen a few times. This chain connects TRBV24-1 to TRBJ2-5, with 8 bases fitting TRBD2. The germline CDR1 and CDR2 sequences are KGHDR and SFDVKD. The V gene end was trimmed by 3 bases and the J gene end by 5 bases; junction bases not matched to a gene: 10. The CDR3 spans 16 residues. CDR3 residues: CATSDKGAGVVETQYF. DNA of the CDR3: TGTGCCACCAGTGATAAAGGAGCGGGAGTGGTGGAGACCCAGTACTTC.

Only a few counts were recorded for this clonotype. The CDR3 DNA is TGCAGTGCTAGATGGTCTAGCGGGATCGATGAGCAGTTCTTC. Amino acids: CSARWSSGIDEQFF. The chain uses TRBV20-1 and TRBJ2-1, with 9 positions matching TRBD2. Trimming removed 2 bases from V and 8 bases from J; junction bases left unmatched: 7. This CDR3 has 14 amino acids. The germline gives CDR1 DFQATT, CDR2 SNEGSKA (reference sequence).

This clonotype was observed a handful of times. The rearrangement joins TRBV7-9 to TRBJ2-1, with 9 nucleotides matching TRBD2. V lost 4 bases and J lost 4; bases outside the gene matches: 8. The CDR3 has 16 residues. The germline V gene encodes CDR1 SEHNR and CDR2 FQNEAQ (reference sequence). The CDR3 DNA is TGTGCCAGCAGCTCCGCCCGGACTAGCGCGTACAATGAGCAGTTCTTC. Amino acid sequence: CASSSARTSAYNEQFF.

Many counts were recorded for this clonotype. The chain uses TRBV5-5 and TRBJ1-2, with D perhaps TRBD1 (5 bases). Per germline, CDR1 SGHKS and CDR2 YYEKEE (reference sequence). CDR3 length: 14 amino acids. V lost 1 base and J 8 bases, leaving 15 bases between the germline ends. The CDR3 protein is CASSLFDGGGGYTF. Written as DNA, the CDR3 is TGTGCCAGCAGCTTGTTCGACGGCGGGGGGGGCTACACCTTC. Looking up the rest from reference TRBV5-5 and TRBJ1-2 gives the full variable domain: DAGVTQSPTHLIKTRGQQVTLRCSPISGHKSVSWYQQVLGQGPQFIFQYYEKEERGRGNFPDRFSARQFPNYSSELNVNALLLGDSALYLCASSLFDGGGGYTFGSGTRLTVV.

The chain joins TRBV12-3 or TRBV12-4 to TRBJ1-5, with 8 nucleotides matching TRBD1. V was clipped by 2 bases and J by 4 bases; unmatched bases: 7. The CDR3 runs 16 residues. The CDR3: CASSLLSTGGNQPQHF. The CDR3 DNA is TGTGCCAGCAGTTTACTAAGCACAGGGGGGAATCAGCCCCAGCATTTT.